One and the same sample provided the 11 T cell receptor beta chains below, sequenced in a study of tumor and adjacent non-tumor tissue in lung cancer (dated by TCRdb to the late 2010s). Bulk unsorted tissue served as the source for RNA extraction, and RNA quality was assessed using a NanoDrop ND-1000 and an Agilent 2100. Library preparation was by multiplex PCR. The sequencer listed for this sample is Illumina HiSeq 2500. TCRbeta libraries were built by three rounds of nested PCR using primers (Table S4), following protocols modified from ARM-PCR. In-frame beta chains were kept once TCRdb had trimmed the public reads at Q25 with fastp and called clones with MiXCR. CDR3 protein duplicates are merged, each entry listing the most common genes and DNA. The sample table contains tens of thousands of distinct CDR3 sequences; only one count was recorded for just under 75% of them. Of the sample, roughly a tenth falls within the top ten clones.

Sequencing was done on a sample of lung tumor tissue. Source of these receptors: a woman aged 40 to 50 with non-small cell lung cancer.

As concerns this clonotype: Germline and junction disagree at one end, which may indicate a read error. The V call is TRBV11-3, the J call TRBJ1-1; D might be TRBD1 (6 bases). Germline V gene sequence: CDR1 SGHNT, CDR2 YENEEA. The CDR3 covers 13 residues. This chain's CDR3 is CASTRTANTGTIF. The CDR3 DNA follows: TGTGCCAGCACCCGGACAGCTAACACTGGAACTATCTTT.

In the case of this clonotype: A much larger clone lies one base from this, so it may be a read error. The CDR3 ends on some other residue instead of the conserved phenylalanine or tryptophan, so this is likely a read error. This rearrangement joins TRBV2 to TRBJ2-1; perhaps TRBD2 as D (6 bases). Germline lookup yields CDR1 SNHLY and CDR2 FYNNEI. Trimming took 7 bases from V and 9 from J, leaving 13 bases between them. This CDR3 has 12 amino acids. The CDR3 DNA is TGTGCCAGCAATCGGGACTTCTCTGAGCAGTTCCTC. It is translated as CASNRDFSEQFL.

About this clonotype: The junction does not match germline at one end; this may be a read error. The V and J genes are TRBV29-1 and TRBJ2-7, with TRBD2 as a possible D gene (5 bases). This CDR3 comprises 14 residues. Germline V gene sequence: CDR1 SQVTM, CDR2 ANQGSEA. CDR3 protein: CRVTVGEFRSEQYF. CDR3 bases: TGCAGAGTGACGGTCGGGGAGTTTAGGAGCGAGCAGTATTTC.

This clonotype was seen a handful of times. A much more abundant neighbour one base away suggests this may be a read error. The chain links TRBV6-1 to TRBJ2-7, with D perhaps being TRBD1 or TRBD2 (5 bases each). CDR3 length equals 14 residues. Germline loops: CDR1 MNHNS, CDR2 SASEGT. The CDR3 reads CVSRTGTNAYEQYF. As DNA, the CDR3 is TGTGTCAGCAGAACCGGGACCAATGCCTACGAGCAGTACTTC.

Comments on this clonotype: At one end, the junction sequence differs from germline, possibly due to a read error. The chain uses TRBV4-2 and TRBJ2-2; maybe TRBD1 (6 bases). The CDR3 has 14 amino acids. Germline values: CDR1 LGHNA, CDR2 YNFKEQ. CDR3 sequence: CDSSHDQGGGELFF. CDR3 DNA sequence: TGTGACAGCAGCCATGATCAAGGGGGCGGGGAGCTGTTTTTT.

Notes on this clonotype: A read error may account for a junction end that differs from germline. The chain joins TRBV11-2 to TRBJ2-1; TRBD2 might be the D (5 bases). Germline loops: CDR1 SGHAT, CDR2 FQNNGV. The CDR3 length is 16 residues. The CDR3 loop reads CVSSLGPLVWRNEQFF. In DNA form, the CDR3 reads TGTGTCAGCAGCTTAGGGCCACTAGTGTGGCGCAATGAGCAGTTCTTC.

Points on this clonotype: A much larger clone is a single base away; this may be a read error. The gene calls are TRBV5-1 and TRBJ2-5; weak D call: TRBD2 (6 bases). This CDR3 contains 16 residues. Germline V CDR1 and CDR2: SGHRS, YFSETQ. CDR3 protein: CASCLASGTFQETQYF. The CDR3 DNA follows: TGCGCCAGCTGCTTGGCTTCCGGGACTTTCCAGGAGACCCAGTACTTC.

Details on this clonotype: A read error may account for a junction end that differs from germline. This chain links TRBV10-2 with TRBJ1-5, with D possibly TRBD1 on 5 matching bases. The CDR3 is made up of 12 amino acids. Germline lookup yields CDR1 WSHSY and CDR2 SAAADI. CDR3 nucleotide sequence: TGTGACAGCAGTGAGTCGTGGCAGCCCCAGCATTTT. This gives the protein CDSSESWQPQHF.

For this clonotype: A much larger clone differs from this one at a single base, so this may be a read error. This chain connects TRBV20-1 to TRBJ2-3; D is unclear. V gave up 1 base and J gave up 1 base, with 21 bases separating them. Germline V CDR1 and CDR2: DFQATT, SNEGSKA (reference sequence). The CDR3 extends over 18 amino acids. CDR3 loop: CSARGAILTRGCTDTQYF. CDR3 bases: TGCAGTGCTAGAGGGGCCATCCTAACCCGAGGATGCACAGATACGCAGTATTTT.

About this clonotype: Lacking the conserved final phenylalanine or tryptophan, this CDR3 likely reflects a read error. CDR3 coding DNA: TGCAGCGGGAGGGCGTACAATGTTCAGTTCTTA. Amino acids: CSGRAYNVQFL. The rearrangement uses TRBV29-1 and TRBJ2-1; D is perhaps TRBD2 (6 bases). Looked up from germline, CDR1 is SQVTM and CDR2 is ANQGSEA. Deletions cut 7 bases from V and 13 bases from J, with 17 bases between. CDR3 length equals 11 residues.

On this clonotype itself: Here the CDR3 omits its conserved ending phenylalanine or tryptophan, so a read error is the likely source. The chain combines TRBV11-2 with TRBJ2-1; 9 bases fit TRBD2. This CDR3 is 15 amino acids long. V trimming: 0 bases; J trimming: 11 bases; junction bases outside the gene matches: 8. The germline V gene encodes CDR1 SGHAT and CDR2 FQNNGV. CDR3 in amino acids: CASSLDPSGGIKQFS. CDR3 bases: TGTGCCAGCAGCTTAGATCCGAGCGGGGGGATTAAGCAGTTCTCC.